The present entry profiles one TCR beta chain with its context. The CDR3 sequence is 11 residues long. Trimming removed 8 bases at V and 3 bases at J, with 8 bases between. Germline V gives CDR1 MNHEY, CDR2 SVGAGI. The sample is drawn from a study of blood T cell repertoires in COVID-19. At the level of the study: Samples came from the United States, Italy and Spain, spanning acute and convalescent COVID-19. PBMCs, B-cell-depleted T cells, or T cells were the source of the cDNA or gDNA that made up the material.

Methods used by the authors: It was from reference gene primer amplification that nucleated cell counts were estimated. Sequencing was performed with immunoSEQ multiplex PCR; in TCRdb, only in-frame clones are kept and a portion is missing. Clone size and V and J calls were adopted from that table, with D and trimming inferred from the DNA. The sample has 55,000 to 80,000 clones; under 85% are singletons. Sequencing was performed on peripheral blood. The chain is built from TRBV6-5 and TRBJ2-7; no firm D call. The source of this sequence is a woman older than 75 with active or convalescent COVID-19. The DNA of the CDR3 is TGTGCCAGCCTCAGCGTCTACGAGCAGTACTTC. Its translation: CASLSVYEQYF.